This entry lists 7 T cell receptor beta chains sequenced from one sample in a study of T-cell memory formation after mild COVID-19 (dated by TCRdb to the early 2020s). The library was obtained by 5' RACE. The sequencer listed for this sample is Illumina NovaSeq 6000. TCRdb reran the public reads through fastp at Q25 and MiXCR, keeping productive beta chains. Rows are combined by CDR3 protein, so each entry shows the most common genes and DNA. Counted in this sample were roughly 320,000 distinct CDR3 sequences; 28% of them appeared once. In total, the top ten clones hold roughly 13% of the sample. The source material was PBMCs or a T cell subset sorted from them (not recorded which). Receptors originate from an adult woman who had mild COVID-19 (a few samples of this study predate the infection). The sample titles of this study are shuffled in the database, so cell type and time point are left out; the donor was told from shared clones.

The CDR3 DNA is TGTGCCAGCAGCCGCGAGACAGGGAATTCCTACGAGCAGTACTTC. Translated: CASSRETGNSYEQYF. The chain has TRBV7-6 and TRBJ2-7; 7 positions agree with TRBD1. V lost 5 bases, J lost 1 base, and 8 bases stayed unmatched. Germline V gene data show CDR1 as SGHVS and CDR2 as FNYEAQ. The CDR3 length is 15 residues.

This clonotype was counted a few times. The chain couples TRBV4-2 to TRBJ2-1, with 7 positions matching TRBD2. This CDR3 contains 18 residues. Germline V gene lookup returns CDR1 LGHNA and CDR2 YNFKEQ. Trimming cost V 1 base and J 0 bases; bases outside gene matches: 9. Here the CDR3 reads CASSQGFRLADSYNEQFF. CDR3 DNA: TGTGCCAGCAGCCAAGGATTTAGGCTAGCGGACTCCTACAATGAGCAGTTCTTC.

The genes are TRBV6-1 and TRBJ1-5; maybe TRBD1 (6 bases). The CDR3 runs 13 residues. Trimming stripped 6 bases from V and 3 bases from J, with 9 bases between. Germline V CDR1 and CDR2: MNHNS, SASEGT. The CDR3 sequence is CASSGQYNQPQHF. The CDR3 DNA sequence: TGTGCCAGCAGCGGACAGTACAATCAGCCCCAGCATTTT.

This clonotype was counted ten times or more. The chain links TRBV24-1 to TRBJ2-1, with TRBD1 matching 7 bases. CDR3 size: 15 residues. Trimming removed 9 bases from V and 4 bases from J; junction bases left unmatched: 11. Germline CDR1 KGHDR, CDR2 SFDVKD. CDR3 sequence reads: CATRPGTDYYNEQFF. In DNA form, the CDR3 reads TGTGCCACCCGTCCCGGGACAGACTATTACAATGAGCAGTTCTTC.

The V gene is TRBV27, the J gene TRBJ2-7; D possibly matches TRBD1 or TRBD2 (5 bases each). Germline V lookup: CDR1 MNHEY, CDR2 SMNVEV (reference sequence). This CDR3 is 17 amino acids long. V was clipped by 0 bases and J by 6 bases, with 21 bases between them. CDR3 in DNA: TGTGCCAGCAGTTTATCCCGATCCGGGACGGGCAAAGGCGAGCAGTACTTC. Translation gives CASSLSRSGTGKGEQYF.

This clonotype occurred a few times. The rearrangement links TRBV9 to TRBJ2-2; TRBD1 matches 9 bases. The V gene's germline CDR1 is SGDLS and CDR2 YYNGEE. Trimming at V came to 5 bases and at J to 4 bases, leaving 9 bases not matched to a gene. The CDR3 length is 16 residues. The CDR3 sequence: CASRTGGNRGTGELFF. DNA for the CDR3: TGTGCCAGCAGGACAGGGGGGAACCGAGGCACCGGGGAGCTGTTTTTT.

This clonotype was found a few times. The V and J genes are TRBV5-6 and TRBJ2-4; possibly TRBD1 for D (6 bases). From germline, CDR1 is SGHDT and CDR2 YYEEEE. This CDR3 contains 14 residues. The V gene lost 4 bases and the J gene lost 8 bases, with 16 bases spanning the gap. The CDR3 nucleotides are TGTGCCAGCAGCCTCCGAGGGGGACAAGACATTCAGTACTTC. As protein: CASSLRGGQDIQYF.